The 19 T cell receptor beta chains reported below all come from one sample, sequenced in a study of lymphopenia after photon versus proton radiotherapy. The table came from immunoSEQ multiplex PCR; TCRdb's copy has only in-frame clones and leaves some out. Among about 68,000 clones listed, just over 90% were seen once. The specimen comprised peripheral blood, sampled from a patient treated with photon-based radiotherapy. The source is a woman in her sixties or seventies with pancreatic cancer.

This clone was found once. This rearrangement joins TRBV7-9 to TRBJ1-4, with D maybe TRBD1 (5 bases). CDR3 length: 16 residues. V was cut by 5 bases and J by 1 base, with 14 bases left in between. The germline V gene encodes CDR1 SEHNR and CDR2 FQNEAQ (reference sequence). The CDR3 region has the DNA TGTGCCAGCAGCCATGGGGGGACCCTAACTAATGAAAAACTGTTTTTT. Translated: CASSHGGTLTNEKLFF.

The rearrangement joins TRBV5-8 to TRBJ1-2, with 8 bases identical to TRBD1. After removal of 1 base from V and 6 bases from J, the junction contained 5 bases not matched to a gene. CDR3 length: 14 residues. Germline V lookup: CDR1 SGHTS, CDR2 YDEGEE. DNA for the CDR3: TGTGCCAGCAGCTTGTTGGACAGGGCCAATGGCTACACCTTC. As protein: CASSLLDRANGYTF.

The chain uses TRBV15 and TRBJ2-6; no reliable D call. The CDR3 covers 14 residues. The ends were cut back, 5 bases at V and 3 bases at J, with 8 bases in the middle. From germline, CDR1 is LNHNV and CDR2 YYDKDF (reference sequence). CDR3 bases: TGTGCCACCAGCCATACTGGTGGGGCCAACGTCCTGACTTTC. Protein: CATSHTGGANVLTF.

The rearrangement joins TRBV9 to TRBJ2-3; D is unresolved. The CDR3 has 15 amino acids. Germline V gene data show CDR1 as SGDLS and CDR2 as YYNGEE. Trimming took off 4 bases at V and 0 bases at J, with 12 bases between the two ends. CDR3 in DNA: TGTGCCAGCAGCCCCACGACGGGTAGCACAGATACGCAGTATTTT. Its translation is CASSPTTGSTDTQYF.

The chain couples TRBV30 to TRBJ2-7; 7 nucleotides line up with TRBD2. There are 14 residues in the CDR3. Per the germline V gene, CDR1 is GTSNPN and CDR2 is SVGIG (reference sequence). Unmatched junction bases numbered 8, after V lost 1 base and J lost 5 bases. The CDR3, as DNA: TGTGCCTGGAGTGGCTTACTAGCGTTCCACGAGCAGTACTTC. It codes for CAWSGLLAFHEQYF.

This clone was counted a single time. The chain uses TRBV5-1 and TRBJ2-5; D not resolved. Germline V gene sequence: CDR1 SGHRS, CDR2 YFSETQ. Trimming removed 6 bases at V and 5 bases at J, with 8 bases between. The CDR3 totals 11 residues. The CDR3: CASTGSETQYF. DNA of the CDR3: TGCGCCAGCACAGGTTCCGAGACCCAGTACTTC. Full variable domain (remainder filled in from reference TRBV5-1 and TRBJ2-5): KAGVTQTPRYLIKTRGQQVTLSCSPISGHRSVSWYQQTPGQGLQFLFEYFSETQRNKGNFPGRFSGRQFSNSRSEMNVSTLELGDSALYLCASTGSETQYFGPGTRLLVL.

This chain joins TRBV6-5 and TRBJ1-1; D gene ambiguous. Germline V gives CDR1 MNHEY, CDR2 SVGAGI. Trimming removed 8 bases at V and 5 bases at J, with 12 bases between. The CDR3 is 12 amino acids. The CDR3 DNA reads TGTGCCAGCGGTGGCTTCGGGACTGAAGCTTTCTTT. This encodes CASGGFGTEAFF.

This rearrangement joins TRBV7-6 to TRBJ2-3; 11 nucleotides agree with TRBD2. The V segment lost 4 bases and the J segment 5 bases; nucleotides outside the gene matches: 11. The length of the CDR3 is 17 residues. Germline values: CDR1 SGHVS, CDR2 FNYEAQ. The chain's CDR3 is CASSSGIAGGRGDTQYF. The CDR3 nucleotides read TGTGCCAGCAGCTCGGGCATAGCGGGAGGGCGAGGAGATACGCAGTATTTT.

The chain is built from TRBV5-6 and TRBJ2-7; D is unclear. Trimming pared 4 bases from V and 4 bases from J, leaving 18 bases between. The length of the CDR3 is 15 residues. Germline values: CDR1 SGHDT, CDR2 YYEEEE. Here the CDR3 DNA reads TGTGCCAGCAGCCTCGGACCTCGCATCCCATACGAGCAGTACTTC. Protein sequence: CASSLGPRIPYEQYF.

This sequence joins TRBV29-1 and TRBJ2-1; D gene ambiguous. This CDR3 is built from 17 residues. With 7 bases removed from V and 6 bases from J, the gap between germline ends came to 28 bases. The germline V gene encodes CDR1 SQVTM and CDR2 ANQGSEA. Here the CDR3 reads CSASVEGRRPLGNEQFF. The CDR3, as DNA: TGCAGCGCATCGGTCGAAGGGCGGCGCCCCCTTGGCAATGAGCAGTTCTTC.

The chain recombines TRBV7-9 with TRBJ2-5; TRBD1 aligns across 7 bases. This CDR3 is 14 amino acids long. Germline V gene data show CDR1 as SEHNR and CDR2 as FQNEAQ (reference sequence). Trimming at V came to 5 bases and at J to 0 bases, leaving 3 bases not matched to a gene. CDR3 nucleotides: TGTGCCAGCAGCCCCACAGGGGACCAAGAGACCCAGTACTTC. This translates into CASSPTGDQETQYF.

The rearrangement links TRBV28 to TRBJ1-6; D ambiguous. This CDR3 region has 12 residues. Trimming left V 3 bases short and J 10 bases short, with 7 bases between. The germline V gene encodes CDR1 MDHEN and CDR2 SYDVKM. The CDR3 loop reads CASSFTGSPLHF. The CDR3 bases are TGTGCCAGCAGTTTCACCGGGTCACCCCTCCACTTT.

This chain connects TRBV18 to TRBJ1-4; no reliable D call. The length of the CDR3 is 15 residues. Trimming took off 0 bases at V and 3 bases at J, with 8 bases between the two ends. Germline V gene data show CDR1 as KGHSH and CDR2 as LQKENI. For the CDR3, the DNA is TGTGCCAGCTCACCACCGGCAGGCCCTAATGAAAAACTGTTTTTT. Residues: CASSPPAGPNEKLFF.

This chain joins TRBV18 and TRBJ2-3, with D tentatively TRBD2 (6 bases). The CDR3 loop spans 17 amino acids. Germline CDR1 KGHSH, CDR2 LQKENI. Deletions cut 0 bases from V and 1 base from J, with 14 bases between. CDR3 DNA sequence: TGTGCCAGCTCACCACCGGTTAGCGGAGTGGGCACAGATACGCAGTATTTT. This translates into CASSPPVSGVGTDTQYF.

This clone has more than one count but fewer than ten. V is TRBV6-5 and J is TRBJ1-2; maybe TRBD1 (5 bases). Germline CDR1 MNHEY, CDR2 SVGAGI. This CDR3 has 14 residues. The V gene lost 0 bases and the J gene lost 7 bases, with 12 bases spanning the gap. DNA of the CDR3: TGTGCCAGCAGTTACTCGTCAGGGAAGGTTGGCTACACCTTC. Amino acids: CASSYSSGKVGYTF.

This chain connects TRBV19 to TRBJ2-7; D is unclear. Germline V gene data show CDR1 as LNHDA and CDR2 as SQIVND (reference sequence). This CDR3 has 14 amino acids. The V and J ends lost 3 bases and 0 bases respectively, with 9 bases between them. As DNA, the CDR3 is TGTGCCAGTAGTATCCCGGGCAACTCCTACGAGCAGTACTTC. It encodes CASSIPGNSYEQYF.

The chain is built from TRBV7-6 and TRBJ2-1, with D possibly matching TRBD1 (5 bases). This CDR3 has 12 residues. Germline CDR1 and CDR2: SGHVS and FNYEAQ. The V and J ends lost 2 bases and 8 bases respectively, with 7 bases between them. The DNA of the CDR3 is TGTGCCAGCAGCTTACAGGGCTATGAGCAGTTCTTC. Translated, it gives CASSLQGYEQFF.

This sequence joins TRBV29-1 and TRBJ2-5; D is possibly TRBD1 or TRBD2 (5 bases each). The CDR3 extends over 13 amino acids. In germline, CDR1 is SQVTM, CDR2 ANQGSEA. Trimming removed 6 bases at V and 5 bases at J, with 16 bases between. CDR3 sequence reads: CSVRGAGGETQYF. The DNA of the CDR3 is TGCAGCGTCCGAGGGGCGGGCGGGGAGACCCAGTACTTC.

The V call is TRBV2, the J call TRBJ2-5; D remains unclear. Looked up from germline, CDR1 is SNHLY and CDR2 is FYNNEI. V lost 6 bases and J lost 1, with 9 bases in between. This CDR3 is 13 amino acids long. As DNA, the CDR3 is TGTGCCAGCAGCCTAAACAGCCAAGAGACCCAGTACTTC. It specifies CASSLNSQETQYF.